Below, one TCR beta chain is given with its context. The ends lost 4 bases at V and 3 bases at J; junction bases unmatched: 2. Germline lookup yields CDR1 LGHNA and CDR2 YSLEER. The CDR3 consists of 14 residues. This specimen belongs to a study of blood T cell repertoires in COVID-19. Study summary: T cells, B-cell-depleted T cells, or PBMCs provided the cDNA or gDNA that served as material.

Only in-frame clones appear in the TCRdb table, and some are missing; sequencing was by immunoSEQ multiplex PCR. Of about 100,000 clones in the sample, roughly 84% were seen once. The receptor comes from a woman aged 80 or over with acute or convalescent COVID-19. The chain links TRBV4-3 to TRBJ2-7; 11 bases align to TRBD2. Sequencing was carried out using peripheral blood. CDR3 sequence reads: CASSRTSGSYEQYF. In DNA form, the CDR3 reads TGCGCCAGCAGCCGTACTAGCGGGAGCTACGAGCAGTACTTC.